The clone carrying this T cell receptor (beta chain) was seen at least ten times. V was trimmed by 9 bases and J by 1 base, leaving 12 bases between them. The CDR3 contains 13 residues. Germline values: CDR1 LNHDA, CDR2 SQIVND (reference sequence). The source of the sample is a study of blood T cell repertoires in COVID-19. Recovered participants had two consecutive negative NP/OP PCR tests, healthcare professional clearance, or symptom resolution. As originally analysed: Reference gene primer amplification yielded estimated nucleated cell counts. Clones were read by immunoSEQ multiplex PCR, and TCRdb kept only the in-frame ones, dropping some. V and J calls and clone size are given by that table; D and trimming were obtained from the DNA. The sample has fewer than 350,000 clones; roughly 89% are singletons.

Sequenced sample: PBMCs or T cells enriched from blood (not recorded which). The chain joins TRBV19 to TRBJ1-1; D call uncertain. The sequence was collected from a woman aged 35 to 49 who had recovered from COVID-19. DNA for the CDR3: TGTGCCAGCGTGCGGGAGCCGAACACTGAAGCTTTCTTT. Translation gives CASVREPNTEAFF.